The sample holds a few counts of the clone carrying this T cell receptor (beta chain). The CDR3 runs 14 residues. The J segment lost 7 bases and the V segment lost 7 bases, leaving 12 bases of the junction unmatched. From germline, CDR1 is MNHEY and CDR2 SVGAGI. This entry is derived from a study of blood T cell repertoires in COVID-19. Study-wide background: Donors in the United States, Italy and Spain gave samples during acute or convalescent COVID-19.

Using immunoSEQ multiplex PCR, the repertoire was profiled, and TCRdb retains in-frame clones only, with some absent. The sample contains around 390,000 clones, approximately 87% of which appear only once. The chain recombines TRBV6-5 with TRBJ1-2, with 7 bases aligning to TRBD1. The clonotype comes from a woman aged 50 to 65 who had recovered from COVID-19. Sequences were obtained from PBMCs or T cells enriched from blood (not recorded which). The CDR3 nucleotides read TGTGCCAGCACCAGAGACAGGGCTAGAGGTGGCTACACCTTC. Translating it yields CASTRDRARGGYTF.